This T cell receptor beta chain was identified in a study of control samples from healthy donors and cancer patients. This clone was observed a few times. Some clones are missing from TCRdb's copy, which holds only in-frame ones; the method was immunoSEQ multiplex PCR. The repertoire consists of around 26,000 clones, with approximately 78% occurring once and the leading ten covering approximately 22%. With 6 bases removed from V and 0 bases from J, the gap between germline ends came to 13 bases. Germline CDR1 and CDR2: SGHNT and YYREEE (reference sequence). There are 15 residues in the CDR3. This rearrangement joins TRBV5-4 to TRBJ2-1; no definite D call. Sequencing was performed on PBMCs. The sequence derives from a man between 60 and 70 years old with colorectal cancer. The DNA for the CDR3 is TGTGCCAGCAATCTTGGCGCGAGCTCCTACAATGAGCAGTTCTTC. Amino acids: CASNLGASSYNEQFF.